This passage covers 25 T cell receptor beta chains from one sample sequenced in a study of T cells in Graves' hyperthyroidism and ophthalmopathy. The TCR beta CDR3 regions underwent amplification using RNA transcripts as the source. HTBI primers drove first-round RT-PCR of the TCR CDR3. A single record per CDR3 protein comes from TCRdb applying MiXCR to the multiplex PCR reads. The top ten hold around 28% of the sample, which has 300,000 to 500,000 distinct CDR3 sequences, about an eighth seen once. The sequenced material came from blood. The receptors were sampled from a man aged 50-60 years with Graves' ophthalmopathy.

This clonotype showed up just a few times. The chain uses TRBV18 and TRBJ2-5; D is tentatively TRBD1 or TRBD2 (5 bases each). The length of the CDR3 is 15 residues. V lost 2 bases and J lost 4, with 14 bases in between. Germline-derived CDR1 and CDR2 are KGHSH and LQKENI. The CDR3 loop is CASSPVSGTLETQYF. The CDR3 DNA follows: TGTGCCAGCTCACCAGTCAGTGGGACCCTAGAGACCCAGTACTTC.

The V call is TRBV25-1, the J call TRBJ1-2; D uncertain. Germline lookup yields CDR1 MGHDK and CDR2 SYGVNS. V was trimmed by 3 bases and J by 0 bases, leaving 14 bases between them. The CDR3 consists of 16 residues. The CDR3 DNA reads TGTGCCAGCAGTGATCGGGGATTGGCGTCTAACTATGGCTACACCTTC. Its protein product is CASSDRGLASNYGYTF.

This clonotype has ten or more counts. The chain recombines TRBV6-1 with TRBJ2-6, with a tentative D call TRBD1 (5 bases). The CDR3 loop spans 18 amino acids. V was trimmed by 5 bases and J by 0 bases, leaving 17 bases between them. CDR1 MNHNS and CDR2 SASEGT come from the germline V gene. The CDR3 loop is CASSYGRRGYSGANVLTF. CDR3 DNA sequence: TGTGCCAGCAGTTACGGCCGAAGGGGATACTCTGGGGCCAACGTCCTGACTTTC.

Ten or more counts support this clonotype. The V and J genes are TRBV20-1 and TRBJ1-5; TRBD1 might be the D (5 bases). Trimming removed 7 bases at V and 0 bases at J, with 16 bases between. Germline V gene lookup returns CDR1 DFQATT and CDR2 SNEGSKA (reference sequence). The CDR3 is 15 residues long. Here the CDR3 reads CSGWTGGLSNQPQHF. The CDR3 bases are TGCAGTGGGTGGACCGGGGGTCTTAGCAATCAGCCCCAGCATTTT.

This chain links TRBV4-1 with TRBJ1-6; 7 bases fit TRBD1. The CDR3 contains 15 residues. Germline CDR1 and CDR2: MGHRA and YSYEKL. V shed 3 bases, J shed 7 bases, and the junction held 6 bases outside the gene matches. This CDR3 is CASSQTGQENSPLHF. CDR3 DNA sequence: TGCGCCAGCAGCCAGACCGGACAGGAGAATTCACCCCTCCACTTT.

The chain employs TRBV28 and TRBJ1-2; D unresolved. V dropped 5 bases and J dropped 4 bases, with 11 bases sitting between them. CDR1 is MDHEN, CDR2 SYDVKM, per germline. The CDR3 covers 13 residues. CDR3 coding DNA: TGTGCCAGCAGTCCCAGTCCGAGCTATGGCTACACCTTC. Residues: CASSPSPSYGYTF.

This clonotype was seen many times. V usage is TRBV3-1 and J usage is TRBJ2-7; D is unresolved. The CDR3 extends over 13 amino acids. Germline assignment: CDR1 LGHDT and CDR2 YNNKEL (reference sequence). Trimming stripped 1 base from V and 3 bases from J, with 7 bases between. Here the CDR3 DNA reads TGTGCCAGCAGCCAAGTACCCAGCTACGAGCAGTACTTC. Protein: CASSQVPSYEQYF.

As regards this clonotype: This may arise from a read error, as a much more abundant clone is one base away. J is TRBJ1-1 and V is TRBV6-2 or TRBV6-3; unclear D gene. This CDR3 is built from 13 residues. V was clipped by 6 bases and J by 8 bases, with 16 bases between them. The V gene's germline CDR1 is MNHEY and CDR2 SVGEGT. The CDR3 region is CASSPGRANEAFF. CDR3 coding DNA: TGTGCCAGCAGCCCTGGGAGGGCCAACGAAGCTTTCTTT.

The chain carries TRBV12-3 or TRBV12-4 and TRBJ1-1; D uncertain. The CDR3 loop spans 16 amino acids. V shed 1 base and J shed 0 bases, with 12 bases lying between them. The CDR3, as DNA: TGTGCCAGCAGTTTAGGAAAAGGGCCTCTGAACACTGAAGCTTTCTTT. It yields the protein CASSLGKGPLNTEAFF.

This clonotype was picked up a small number of times. V usage is TRBV2 and J usage is TRBJ2-2; TRBD1 might be the D (5 bases). Per the germline V gene, CDR1 is SNHLY and CDR2 is FYNNEI. V was clipped by 2 bases and J by 2 bases, with 12 bases between them. This CDR3 is built from 16 residues. The CDR3 DNA sequence: TGTGCCAGCAGTGAACTGGGGCTACGTAACACCGGGGAGCTGTTTTTT. Protein: CASSELGLRNTGELFF.

The chain couples TRBV5-1 to TRBJ2-3, with 8 bases lining up with TRBD2. V lost 6 bases and J lost 4; bases outside the gene matches: 10. This CDR3 is 15 amino acids long. Germline lookup yields CDR1 SGHRS and CDR2 YFSETQ. In DNA, the CDR3 is TGCGCCAGCACCGGGAGGGGACTAGTGTCAGATACGCAGTATTTT. Encoded protein: CASTGRGLVSDTQYF.

The J gene is TRBJ1-5, the V gene TRBV6-1, with D perhaps matching TRBD1 (5 bases). The CDR3 is 16 amino acids. Trimming took off 1 base at V and 1 base at J, with 11 bases between the two ends. Germline lookup yields CDR1 MNHNS and CDR2 SASEGT. CDR3 coding DNA: TGTGCCAGCAGTGAAGTTCGGGGGAACAGCAATCAGCCCCAGCATTTT. It specifies CASSEVRGNSNQPQHF.

This clonotype has a count of ten or more. This chain links TRBV2 with TRBJ1-2; 8 bases are a match to TRBD1. CDR3 length: 15 residues. Germline CDR1 and CDR2: SNHLY and FYNNEI. The V segment lost 5 bases and the J segment 5 bases; nucleotides outside the gene matches: 10. The CDR3 region is CASSNRDRHRYGYTF. The CDR3 nucleotides read TGTGCCAGCAGTAACCGGGACAGGCACAGATATGGCTACACCTTC.

This clonotype turned up a few times. The CDR3 DNA reads as TGTGCCAGCAGCTTAGAGGCGATGAACACTGAAGCTTTCTTT. This gives the protein CASSLEAMNTEAFF. The chain carries TRBV7-9 and TRBJ1-1; D is unresolved. The ends were cut back, 1 base at V and 0 bases at J, with 6 bases in the middle. The CDR3 has 14 residues. Germline CDR1 is SEHNR and CDR2 is FQNEAQ (reference sequence).

The CDR3 region is CASSQESREGLGAQYF. The CDR3 DNA is TGTGCCAGCAGCCAAGAATCGCGGGAGGGGCTAGGGGCCCAGTACTTC. The chain carries TRBV4-2 and TRBJ2-5; 9 positions match TRBD2. Germline CDR1 LGHNA, CDR2 YNFKEQ. V lost 0 bases and J lost 9; bases outside the gene matches: 11. There are 16 residues in the CDR3.

This clonotype came up many times. V and J are TRBV2 and TRBJ2-2; 9 nucleotides align to TRBD1. Germline-derived CDR1 and CDR2 are SNHLY and FYNNEI. The length of the CDR3 is 15 residues. The V gene end was trimmed by 5 bases and the J gene end by 5 bases; junction bases not matched to a gene: 6. Here the CDR3 reads CASSQGTGFTGELFF. DNA of the CDR3: TGTGCCAGCAGTCAGGGGACAGGGTTTACCGGGGAGCTGTTTTTT.

The chain recombines TRBV20-1 with TRBJ2-5; TRBD2 aligns across 9 bases. Trimming removed 3 bases from V and 5 bases from J; junction bases left unmatched: 31. The CDR3 totals 22 residues. Germline V gene sequence: CDR1 DFQATT, CDR2 SNEGSKA (reference sequence). This CDR3 reads CSASDSGGRSGRPSAPPETQYF. CDR3 in DNA: TGCAGTGCTAGTGATTCGGGAGGAAGAAGCGGGAGGCCTTCTGCACCCCCCGAGACCCAGTACTTC.

The chain combines TRBV5-5 with TRBJ2-1, with 14 bases that match TRBD2. Germline V gives CDR1 SGHKS, CDR2 YYEKEE (reference sequence). Losses at the gene ends were 0 bases for V and 10 bases for J; bases not matched to a gene: 6. The CDR3 runs 16 residues. CDR3 nucleotides: TGTGCCAGCAGCTTGGGGGGGACTAGCGGGAGAGGAGAGCAGTTCTTC. Translated: CASSLGGTSGRGEQFF. The variable domain in full, with the rest retrieved from reference TRBV5-5 and TRBJ2-1, is DAGVTQSPTHLIKTRGQQVTLRCSPISGHKSVSWYQQVLGQGPQFIFQYYEKEERGRGNFPDRFSARQFPNYSSELNVNALLLGDSALYLCASSLGGTSGRGEQFFGPGTRLTVL.

This clonotype appeared many times. CDR3 sequence reads: CASSSGSTDYEQYF. CDR3 coding DNA: TGCGCCAGCAGCAGTGGTAGCACAGACTACGAGCAGTACTTC. V usage is TRBV5-1 and J usage is TRBJ2-7; D call uncertain. CDR3 length: 14 amino acids. The V gene lost 4 bases and the J gene lost 3 bases, with 14 bases spanning the gap. Germline CDR1 SGHRS, CDR2 YFSETQ. The full variable domain, with the rest looked up from reference TRBV5-1 and TRBJ2-7, is KAGVTQTPRYLIKTRGQQVTLSCSPISGHRSVSWYQQTPGQGLQFLFEYFSETQRNKGNFPGRFSGRQFSNSRSEMNVSTLELGDSALYLCASSSGSTDYEQYFGPGTRLTVT.

With respect to this clonotype: An end of the junction does not agree with germline; a read error may underlie this. The CDR3 protein is CASSRTSGLDGGELSF. CDR3 DNA: TGTGCCAGCAGTCGAACCTCGGGACTAGACGGCGGGGAGCTGTCTTTT. The chain joins TRBV12-3 or TRBV12-4 to TRBJ2-2, with TRBD2 identical over 8 bases. CDR3 length: 16 amino acids.

In this sample, this clonotype turned up many times. The chain has TRBV5-5 and TRBJ2-5; D is uncertain. This CDR3 region has 13 residues. V was clipped by 1 base and J by 3 bases, with 7 bases between them. Germline V gene lookup returns CDR1 SGHKS and CDR2 YYEKEE (reference sequence). CDR3 protein: CASSLFGEETQYF. In DNA form, the CDR3 reads TGTGCCAGCAGCTTGTTTGGGGAAGAGACCCAGTACTTC.

The sample holds a few counts of this clonotype. This sequence joins TRBV5-8 and TRBJ2-7; 7 bases align to TRBD2. V lost 4 bases to trimming and J lost 3 bases; unmatched junction nucleotides: 4. The CDR3 sequence is 13 residues long. Germline lookup yields CDR1 SGHTS and CDR2 YDEGEE. Written as DNA, the CDR3 is TGTGCCAGCAGCGAGCGGGATGGCTACGAGCAGTACTTC. Protein sequence: CASSERDGYEQYF.

V usage is TRBV27 and J usage is TRBJ2-1; no clear D. Germline V gives CDR1 MNHEY, CDR2 SMNVEV (reference sequence). V was shortened by 6 bases and J by 0 bases, with 6 bases between the two germline ends. The CDR3 runs 13 residues. The CDR3 DNA follows: TGTGCCAGCAGGGATAGCTCCTACAATGAGCAGTTCTTC. Translating gives CASRDSSYNEQFF.

The genes are TRBV29-1 and TRBJ2-3; D possibly corresponds to TRBD1 (6 bases). Between the trimmed V and J ends, which lost 4 bases and 5 bases, there was a span of 28 bases. The CDR3 covers 18 residues. Germline assignment: CDR1 SQVTM and CDR2 ANQGSEA. The chain's CDR3 is CSVVGRVSPGHLLDTQYF. In DNA form, the CDR3 reads TGCAGCGTTGTAGGCAGGGTATCCCCGGGACACCTACTAGATACGCAGTATTTT.

The sample holds many counts of this clonotype. The V gene is TRBV5-6, the J gene TRBJ2-3; 8 bases fit TRBD2. V lost 2 bases to trimming and J lost 0 bases; unmatched junction nucleotides: 5. The germline V gene encodes CDR1 SGHDT and CDR2 YYEEEE. This CDR3 is built from 16 residues. The CDR3 reads CASSFLLAVSTDTQYF. DNA for the CDR3: TGTGCCAGCAGCTTTCTACTAGCGGTTAGCACAGATACGCAGTATTTT.